A selection of T cell receptor beta chains follows, all from one sample in a study of blood T cells in healthy people across ages. TCRdb analysed the 5' RACE reads with MiXCR anew, one entry per CDR3 protein. Among hundreds of thousands of distinct CDR3 sequences listed, roughly 58% were seen once. The sequencing sample was made of blood. The source of these receptors is a man between 60 and 75 years old in good health. The CDR3 runs from the conserved cysteine through the conserved F or W. Fields, in order: J gene, clone size, V gene, D gene, CDR3 DNA, CDR3 protein. The D gene is left open where the match is weak. Clone size appears in some rows only: once, few, many, or a class for an expanded clone.

>TRBJ2-4|NA|TRBV4-1|TRBD1
TGCGCCAGCAGCCCCCTGGGACAGGGAGGCAAAAACATTCAGTACTTC
CASSPLGQGGKNIQYF
>TRBJ2-3|NA|TRBV7-2|TRBD2
TGTGCCAGCAGCTTAGGTGCTAGCGGGTCGAGCACAGATACGCAGTATTTT
CASSLGASGSSTDTQYF
>TRBJ1-1|NA|TRBV20-1|TRBD1
TGCAGTGCTAGCCCGACAGGGTGGAACACTGAAGCTTTCTTT
CSASPTGWNTEAFF
>TRBJ2-5|NA|TRBV12-3/TRBV12-4|TRBD2
TGTGCCAGCAGCCGCACTAGCGGGGGGTTGCAAGAGACCCAGTACTTC
CASSRTSGGLQETQYF
>TRBJ2-5|NA|TRBV5-1|NA
TGCGCCAGCAGCATTCCCGACGGACAAGAGACCCAGTACTTC
CASSIPDGQETQYF
>TRBJ1-6|NA|TRBV29-1|TRBD1
TGCAGCGCTGGGAGACAGGGAAATTCACCCCTCCACTTT
CSAGRQGNSPLHF
>TRBJ2-5|NA|TRBV3-1|TRBD1
TGTGCCAGCAGCCAAGGGACAGGGGATCAGGAGACCCAGTACTTC
CASSQGTGDQETQYF
>TRBJ1-1|NA|TRBV4-1|NA
TGCGCCAGCAGCCAAGAGGCCGGCATGAACACTGAAGCTTTCTTT
CASSQEAGMNTEAFF
>TRBJ2-5|few|TRBV5-6|NA
TGTGCCAGCAGCCCCCTCGCCGGGGGCGATATAGAGACCCAGTACTTC
CASSPLAGGDIETQYF
>TRBJ1-4|few|TRBV29-1|NA
TGCAGCGTTGATGGGATAGGAGCAACTAATGAAAAACTGTTTTTT
CSVDGIGATNEKLFF
>TRBJ2-5|NA|TRBV20-1|TRBD2
TGCAGTGCTACTTCGGGGGGGCGGCAAGAGACCCAGTACTTC
CSATSGGRQETQYF
>TRBJ2-6|once|TRBV2|TRBD2
TGTGCCAGCAGTGCCTCATGGGGTCAGACTAGCGGGGGAACCTCTGGGGCCAACGTCCTGACTTTC
CASSASWGQTSGGTSGANVLTF
>TRBJ2-3|NA|TRBV11-2|NA
TGTGCCAGCAGACCCGGACCGGACTTCACAGATACGCAGTATTTT
CASRPGPDFTDTQYF